These T cell receptor beta chains were read from a single sample in a study of shared clonotypes between healthy human individuals. Clones were sequenced by immunoSEQ multiplex PCR, and TCRdb holds only the in-frame ones, with some missing. Of 470,000 or so clones listed, over 70% are singletons. Sequencing was performed on PBMCs. The receptor source for this set is a woman aged 35 to 49 in good health. Some clones in this sample may be carry-over from other donors' samples. CDR3s include the opening cysteine and the closing phenylalanine or tryptophan. D genes are given only for firm matches. The listing skips clone size in some rows; elsewhere it reads once, few, many or a size class.

v_call	j_call	clone_size	d_call	cdr3_aa	cdr3_nt
TRBV20-1	TRBJ2-1	.	.	CSPVGNEQFF	TGCAGCCCCGTCGGTAATGAGCAGTTCTTC
TRBV5-1	TRBJ1-2	.	.	CASRAGTTTNYGYTF	TGCGCCAGCAGGGCAGGGACCACAACTAACTATGGCTACACCTTC
TRBV4-1	TRBJ1-1	.	TRBD1	CASSQDYWGQGANTEAFF	TGCGCCAGCAGCCAAGATTATTGGGGACAGGGGGCGAACACTGAAGCTTTCTTT
TRBV28	TRBJ1-5	few	.	CASSLAQGPRGPQHF	TGTGCCAGCAGTTTAGCCCAAGGGCCCCGGGGGCCCCAGCATTTT
TRBV6-1	TRBJ2-7	once	.	CASRGRPNYEQYF	TGTGCCAGCCGAGGTCGTCCTAACTACGAGCAGTACTTC
TRBV7-7	TRBJ1-5	.	.	CASSKQGSQRSPNNQPQHF	TGTGCTAGCAGTAAACAGGGAAGCCAGAGATCTCCTAACAATCAGCCCCAGCATTTT
TRBV11-2	TRBJ2-7	.	TRBD2	CASSSIRKREVREQYF	TGTGCCAGCAGCTCCATTCGTAAGCGGGAGGTTCGCGAGCAGTACTTC
TRBV28	TRBJ2-1	.	.	CASSLRGTLQFF	TGTGCCAGCAGTTTACGCGGGACTCTCCAGTTCTTC
TRBV28	TRBJ2-7	.	.	CASSLGGTYEQYF	TGTGCCAGCAGTTTAGGAGGAACCTACGAGCAGTACTTC
TRBV6-5	TRBJ1-5	.	TRBD1	CASRPTGAQPQHF	TGTGCCAGCAGACCGACAGGGGCTCAGCCCCAGCATTTT
TRBV7-9	TRBJ2-1	.	.	CASSQLRPMNNEQFF	TGTGCCAGCAGCCAACTCCGACCGATGAACAATGAGCAGTTCTTC
TRBV7-2	TRBJ2-5	.	TRBD1	CASSFSQGAKEQYF	TGTGCCAGCAGCTTCTCCCAGGGGGCGAAAGAGCAGTACTTC
TRBV28	TRBJ2-7	.	.	CASRASGTYEQYF	TGTGCCAGCAGGGCCAGCGGTACCTACGAGCAGTACTTC
TRBV10-3	TRBJ1-5	.	TRBD1	CAISGTGTGNQPQHF	TGTGCCATCAGTGGAACCGGGACAGGCAATCAGCCCCAGCATTTT
TRBV7-9	TRBJ2-1	.	TRBD2	CASSLPPSGGSYNEQFF	TGTGCCAGCAGCTTACCCCCGTCGGGAGGGTCCTACAATGAGCAGTTCTTC
TRBV5-1	TRBJ2-2	.	.	CASSPRGNTGELFF	TGCGCCAGCAGCCCCCGGGGGAACACCGGGGAGCTGTTTTTT
TRBV5-1	TRBJ2-2	.	TRBD2	CASSSFPFSGRNTGELFF	TGCGCCAGCAGCTCCTTCCCCTTTAGCGGGAGGAACACCGGGGAGCTGTTTTTT
TRBV30	TRBJ2-3	many	TRBD2	CAWTSGRASDTQYF	TGTGCCTGGACTAGCGGGAGGGCCTCGGATACGCAGTATTTT
TRBV25-1	TRBJ2-1	.	TRBD2	CASSLAGAPYNEQFF	TGTGCCAGCAGTTTAGCGGGAGCACCCTACAATGAGCAGTTCTTC
TRBV9	TRBJ2-3	.	TRBD2	CASSVGLGLAGSGDTQYF	TGTGCCAGCAGCGTAGGCCTAGGACTAGCGGGATCAGGAGATACGCAGTATTTT
TRBV7-7	TRBJ1-1	.	.	CASSLRLTTEAFF	TGTGCTAGCAGCTTAAGGCTGACCACTGAAGCTTTCTTT
TRBV20-1	TRBJ1-2	.	.	CSARVQGDYTF	TGCAGTGCTAGGGTTCAGGGTGACTACACCTTC
TRBV5-1	TRBJ2-1	.	TRBD2	CASSGTTDNEQFF	TGCGCCAGCAGCGGGACTACCGACAATGAGCAGTTCTTC
TRBV7-9	TRBJ2-7	once	TRBD1	CASRRQGASYEQYF	TGTGCCAGCAGACGCCAGGGGGCCTCCTACGAGCAGTACTTC
TRBV5-1	TRBJ2-1	.	TRBD2	CASSRRGLAEVEQFF	TGCGCCAGCAGCCGACGGGGACTAGCGGAAGTTGAGCAGTTCTTC
TRBV18	TRBJ2-7	.	.	CASSPETGSYEQYF	TGTGCCAGCTCACCAGAGACGGGCTCCTACGAGCAGTACTTC
TRBV15	TRBJ2-2	.	.	CATSKRDSRTGGELFF	TGTGCCACCAGCAAAAGAGACTCACGGACGGGCGGGGAGCTGTTTTTT
TRBV19	TRBJ2-7	.	TRBD1	CASSIGNRGYEQYF	TGTGCCAGTAGTATTGGAAACAGGGGCTACGAGCAGTACTTC
TRBV4-3	TRBJ2-3	.	.	CASSQDIASDTQYF	TGCGCCAGCAGCCAAGATATTGCGTCAGATACGCAGTATTTT
TRBV6-6	TRBJ2-7	.	.	CASRETAIYEQYF	TGTGCCAGCAGAGAGACAGCGATTTACGAGCAGTACTTC
TRBV28	TRBJ1-1	.	TRBD1	CASSARQGWDTEAFF	TGTGCCAGCAGTGCCAGACAGGGATGGGACACTGAAGCTTTCTTT
TRBV7-9	TRBJ1-1	many	.	CASSLGLMGAEAFF	TGTGCCAGCAGCTTAGGTCTGATGGGAGCTGAAGCTTTCTTT
TRBV28	TRBJ2-5	once	.	CASSHRVMETQYF	TGTGCCAGCAGCCATAGGGTTATGGAGACCCAGTACTTC
TRBV6-1	TRBJ2-6	.	.	CASSELDFSGANVLTF	TGTGCCAGCAGTGAATTGGACTTCTCTGGTGCCAACGTCCTGACTTTT
TRBV15	TRBJ2-7	.	TRBD2	CATRRGEGYLYEQYF	TGTGCCACCAGACGAGGGGAGGGCTATTTGTACGAGCAGTACTTC
TRBV2	TRBJ1-5	few	TRBD1	CASSVTGEQPQHF	TGTGCCAGCAGTGTGACAGGGGAACAGCCCCAGCATTTT
TRBV9	TRBJ1-4	.	.	CASSVGQENEKLFF	TGTGCCAGCAGCGTAGGTCAGGAGAATGAAAAACTGTTTTTT
TRBV11-2	TRBJ1-4	.	.	CASSAQGGHEELLF	TGTGCCAGCAGCGCCCAGGGAGGACATGAAGAACTGCTTTTT
TRBV11-2	TRBJ2-2	.	.	CASSLVRSWRTGELFF	TGTGCCAGCAGCTTAGTACGGAGCTGGCGCACCGGGGAGCTGTTTTTT
TRBV11-2	TRBJ2-7	.	TRBD1	CASSPAWDRVTYEQYF	TGTGCCAGCAGCCCGGCGTGGGACAGGGTGACCTACGAGCAGTACTTC
TRBV4-1	TRBJ2-6	once	.	CASSQESGIAGANVLTF	TGCGCCAGCAGCCAAGAGTCAGGGATAGCTGGGGCCAACGTCCTGACTTTC
TRBV11-3	TRBJ1-4	once	TRBD1	CASSLAGQDQLGEKLFF	TGTGCCAGCAGCTTAGCGGGACAGGATCAACTAGGTGAAAAACTGTTTTTT
TRBV15	TRBJ2-3	many	TRBD2	CATSRDLWRENTDTQYF	TGTGCCACCAGCAGAGATCTATGGCGGGAGAACACAGATACGCAGTATTTT
TRBV5-1	TRBJ2-1	.	TRBD1	CASSLTGGEPPEQFF	TGCGCCAGCAGCCTGACAGGGGGCGAACCTCCCGAGCAGTTCTTC
TRBV29-1	TRBJ2-5	.	TRBD1	CSVELRDRETQYF	TGCAGCGTTGAACTCCGGGACAGGGAGACCCAGTACTTC
TRBV19	TRBJ1-2	few	.	CASSTFPTGPGYGYTF	TGTGCCAGTAGTACATTCCCCACGGGACCCGGCTATGGCTACACCTTC
TRBV5-6	TRBJ1-2	.	.	CASSLGLTGYTF	TGTGCCAGCAGCTTGGGACTTACTGGCTACACCTTC
TRBV4-1	TRBJ2-2	.	.	CASSHTPRGLRELFF	TGCGCCAGCAGCCATACCCCCAGGGGTTTACGGGAGCTGTTTTTT
TRBV27	TRBJ1-2	.	.	CASSLSWQGNYGYTF	TGTGCCAGCAGTTTAAGCTGGCAGGGAAACTATGGCTACACCTTC
TRBV11-2	TRBJ1-2	once	TRBD1	CASSTGVTF	TGTGCCAGCAGCACAGGGGTTACCTTC
TRBV5-4	TRBJ2-2	few	.	CASSEGQNTGELFF	TGTGCCAGCAGCGAGGGACAAAACACCGGGGAGCTGTTTTTT
TRBV9	TRBJ2-7	.	TRBD1	CASSVAGQGGSYEQYF	TGTGCCAGCAGCGTAGCCGGACAGGGTGGGTCCTACGAGCAGTACTTC
TRBV30	TRBJ2-5	.	TRBD2	CAWSVLGSGLPTQYF	TGTGCCTGGAGTGTACTGGGGTCGGGACTACCTACCCAGTACTTC
TRBV5-1	TRBJ2-1	.	TRBD2	CASWTYGGDNEQFF	TGCGCCAGCTGGACTTACGGGGGGGACAATGAGCAGTTCTTC
TRBV4-1	TRBJ1-1	.	.	CASSLSNFGRMDTEAFF	TGCGCCAGCAGCCTCAGCAATTTCGGACGGATGGACACTGAAGCTTTCTTT
TRBV5-1	TRBJ1-1	.	.	CASSSQVNTEAFF	TGCGCCAGCAGCTCTCAAGTGAACACTGAAGCTTTCTTT
TRBV7-8	TRBJ2-3	.	TRBD2	CASSPLQREGTDTQYF	TGTGCCAGCAGCCCTCTCCAGCGGGAGGGCACAGATACGCAGTATTTT
TRBV9	TRBJ1-1	.	.	CASSPLSLAEAFF	TGTGCCAGCAGCCCCCTATCTTTGGCTGAAGCTTTCTTT
TRBV15	TRBJ1-3	.	.	CATSRDATGGRSGNTIYF	TGTGCCACCAGCAGAGATGCGACGGGTGGACGCTCTGGAAACACCATATATTTT